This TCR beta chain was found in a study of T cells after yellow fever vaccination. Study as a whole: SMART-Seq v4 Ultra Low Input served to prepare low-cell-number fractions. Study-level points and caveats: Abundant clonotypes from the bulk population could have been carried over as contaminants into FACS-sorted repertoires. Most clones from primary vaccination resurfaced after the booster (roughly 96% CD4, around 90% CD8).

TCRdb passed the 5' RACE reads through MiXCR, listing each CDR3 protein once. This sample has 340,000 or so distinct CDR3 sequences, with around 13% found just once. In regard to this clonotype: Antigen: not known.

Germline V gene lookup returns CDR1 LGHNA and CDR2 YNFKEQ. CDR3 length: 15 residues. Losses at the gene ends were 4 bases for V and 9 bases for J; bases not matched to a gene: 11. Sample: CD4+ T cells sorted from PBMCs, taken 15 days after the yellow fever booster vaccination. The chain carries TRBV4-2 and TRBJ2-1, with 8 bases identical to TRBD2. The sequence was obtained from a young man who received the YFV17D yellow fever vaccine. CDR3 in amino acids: CASSRTGGGLVEQFF. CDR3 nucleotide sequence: TGTGCCAGCAGCCGCACGGGGGGGGGCCTTGTTGAGCAGTTCTTC.